This T cell receptor beta chain is from a study of blood T cell repertoires in COVID-19. Study-wide background: From the United States, Italy and Spain came samples of acute and convalescent COVID-19.

In the authors' workflow: Reference gene primer amplification gave estimated nucleated cell counts. Measured with immunoSEQ multiplex PCR; TCRdb has only the in-frame clones, and not every one. Clonal size and the V and J genes are those of that table, whereas D and trimming came from the DNA. The data hold 200,000 to 250,000 clones, with over 60% observed a single time. V was shortened by 0 bases and J by 2 bases, with 8 bases between the two germline ends. There are 14 residues in the CDR3. The V gene's germline CDR1 is SEHNR and CDR2 FQNEAQ (reference sequence). The source material was peripheral blood. The sequence derives from a woman in her 70s with acute or convalescent COVID-19. The rearrangement links TRBV7-9 to TRBJ2-7, with TRBD2 as a possible D gene (6 bases). The CDR3 DNA follows: TGTGCCAGCAGCTTAGCCGGGGGTGCCTACGAGCAGTACTTC. As protein: CASSLAGGAYEQYF.